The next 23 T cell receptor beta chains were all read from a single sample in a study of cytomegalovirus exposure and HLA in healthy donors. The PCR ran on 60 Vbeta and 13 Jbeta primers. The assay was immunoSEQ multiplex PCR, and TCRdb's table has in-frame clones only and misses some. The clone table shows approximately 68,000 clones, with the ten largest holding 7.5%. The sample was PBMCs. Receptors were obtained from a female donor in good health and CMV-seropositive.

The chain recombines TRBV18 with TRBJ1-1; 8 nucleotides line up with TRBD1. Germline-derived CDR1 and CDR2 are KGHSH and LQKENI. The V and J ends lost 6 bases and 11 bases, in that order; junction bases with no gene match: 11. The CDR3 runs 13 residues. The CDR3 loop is CASSKDREGEAFF. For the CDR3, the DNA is TGTGCCAGCTCCAAGGACAGGGAGGGTGAGGCTTTCTTT.

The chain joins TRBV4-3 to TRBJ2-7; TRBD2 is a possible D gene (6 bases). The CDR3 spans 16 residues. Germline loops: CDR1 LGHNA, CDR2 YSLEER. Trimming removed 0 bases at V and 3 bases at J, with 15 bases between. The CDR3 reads CASSQEIGAGSYEQYF. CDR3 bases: TGCGCCAGCAGCCAAGAAATTGGTGCGGGGAGCTACGAGCAGTACTTC.

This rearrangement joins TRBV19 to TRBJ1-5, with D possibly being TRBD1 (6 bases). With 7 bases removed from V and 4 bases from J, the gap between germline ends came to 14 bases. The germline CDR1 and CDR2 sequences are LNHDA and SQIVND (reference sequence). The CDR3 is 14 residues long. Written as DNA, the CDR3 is TGTGCCAGTACAGCGGCAGGGGCTAATCAGCCCCAGCATTTT. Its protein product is CASTAAGANQPQHF.

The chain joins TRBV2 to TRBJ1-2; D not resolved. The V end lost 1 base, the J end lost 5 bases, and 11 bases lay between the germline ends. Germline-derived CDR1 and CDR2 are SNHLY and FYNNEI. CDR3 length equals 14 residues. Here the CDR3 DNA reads TGTGCCAGCAGTGAAGAAGTAGGGAGTTATGGCTACACCTTC. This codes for CASSEEVGSYGYTF.

CDR3: CASSSRQDHDTEAFF. The CDR3 DNA follows: TGTGCCAGCAGCTCCCGACAGGATCATGACACTGAAGCTTTCTTT. The V and J genes are TRBV7-6 and TRBJ1-1, with a possible D match to TRBD1 (6 bases). V lost 4 bases to trimming and J lost 3 bases, with 15 bases between them. This CDR3 spans 15 amino acids. The germline CDR1 and CDR2 sequences are SGHVS and FNYEAQ.

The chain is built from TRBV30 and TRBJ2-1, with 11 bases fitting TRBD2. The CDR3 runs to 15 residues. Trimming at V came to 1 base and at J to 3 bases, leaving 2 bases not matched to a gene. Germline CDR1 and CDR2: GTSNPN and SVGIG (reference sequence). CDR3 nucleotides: TGTGCCTGGAGTGGGACTAGCGGGTACTACAATGAGCAGTTCTTC. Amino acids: CAWSGTSGYYNEQFF.

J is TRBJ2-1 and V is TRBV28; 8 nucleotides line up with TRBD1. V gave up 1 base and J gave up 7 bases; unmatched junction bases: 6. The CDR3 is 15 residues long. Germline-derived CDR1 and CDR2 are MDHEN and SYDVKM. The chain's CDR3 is CASSLSVRGLNEQFF. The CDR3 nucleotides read TGTGCCAGCAGTTTATCTGTCAGGGGGCTAAATGAGCAGTTCTTC.

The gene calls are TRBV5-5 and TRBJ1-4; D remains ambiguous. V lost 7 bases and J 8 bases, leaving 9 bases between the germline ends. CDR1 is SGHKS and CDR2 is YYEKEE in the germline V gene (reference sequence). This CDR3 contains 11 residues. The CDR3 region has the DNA TGTGCCAGCCACTACCAAGAAAAACTGTTTTTT. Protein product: CASHYQEKLFF. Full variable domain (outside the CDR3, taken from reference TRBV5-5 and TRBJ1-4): DAGVTQSPTHLIKTRGQQVTLRCSPISGHKSVSWYQQVLGQGPQFIFQYYEKEERGRGNFPDRFSARQFPNYSSELNVNALLLGDSALYLCASHYQEKLFFGSGTQLSVL.

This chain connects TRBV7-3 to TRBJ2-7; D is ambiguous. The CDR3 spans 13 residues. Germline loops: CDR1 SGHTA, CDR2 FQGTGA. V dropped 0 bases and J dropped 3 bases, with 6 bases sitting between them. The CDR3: CASSLTASYEQYF. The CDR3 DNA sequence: TGTGCCAGCAGCTTAACTGCCAGCTACGAGCAGTACTTC.

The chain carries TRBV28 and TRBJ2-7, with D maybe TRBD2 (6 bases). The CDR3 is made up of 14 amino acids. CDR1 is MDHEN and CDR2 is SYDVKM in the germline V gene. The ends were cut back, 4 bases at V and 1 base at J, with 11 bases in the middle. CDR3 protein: CASSYSGSSYEQYF. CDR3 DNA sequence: TGTGCCAGCAGTTACAGCGGGTCTTCCTACGAGCAGTACTTC. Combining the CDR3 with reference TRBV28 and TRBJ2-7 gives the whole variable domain DVKVTQSSRYLVKRTGEKVFLECVQDMDHENMFWYRQDPGLGLRLIYFSYDVKMKEKGDIPEGYSVSREKKERFSLILESASTNQTSMYLCASSYSGSSYEQYFGPGTRLTVT.

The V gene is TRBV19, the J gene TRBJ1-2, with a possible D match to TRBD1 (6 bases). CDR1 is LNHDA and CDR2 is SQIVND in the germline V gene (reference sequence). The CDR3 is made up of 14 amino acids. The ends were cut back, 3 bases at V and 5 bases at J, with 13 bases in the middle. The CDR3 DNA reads TGTGCCAGTAGTATGGTGACAGGAAAGTATGGCTACACCTTC. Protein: CASSMVTGKYGYTF.

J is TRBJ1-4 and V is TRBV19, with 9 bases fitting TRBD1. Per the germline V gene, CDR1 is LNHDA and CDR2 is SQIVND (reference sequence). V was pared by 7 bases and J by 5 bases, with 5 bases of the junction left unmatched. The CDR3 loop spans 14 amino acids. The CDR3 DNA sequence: TGTGCCAGTACTCGCGGACAGGGGAATGAAAAACTGTTTTTT. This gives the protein CASTRGQGNEKLFF.

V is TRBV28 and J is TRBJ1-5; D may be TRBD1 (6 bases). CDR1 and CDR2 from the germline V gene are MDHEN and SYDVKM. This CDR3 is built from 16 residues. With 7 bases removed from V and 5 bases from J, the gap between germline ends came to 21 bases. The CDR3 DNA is TGTGCCAGCAACCTTCCGTCTCAGACAGGAGATCAGCCCCAGCATTTT. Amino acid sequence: CASNLPSQTGDQPQHF.

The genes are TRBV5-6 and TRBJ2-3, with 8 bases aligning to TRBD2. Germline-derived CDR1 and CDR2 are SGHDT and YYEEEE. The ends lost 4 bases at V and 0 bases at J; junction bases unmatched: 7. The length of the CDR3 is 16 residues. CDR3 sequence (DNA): TGTGCCAGCAGCCCCGTTCGACTAGCGAGCACAGATACGCAGTATTTT. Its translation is CASSPVRLASTDTQYF.

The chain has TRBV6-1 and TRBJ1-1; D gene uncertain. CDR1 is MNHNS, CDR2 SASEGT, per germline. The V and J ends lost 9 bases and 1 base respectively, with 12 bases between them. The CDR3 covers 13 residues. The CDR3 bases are TGTGCCAGTCTTCTTACAAAGAACACTGAAGCTTTCTTT. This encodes CASLLTKNTEAFF.

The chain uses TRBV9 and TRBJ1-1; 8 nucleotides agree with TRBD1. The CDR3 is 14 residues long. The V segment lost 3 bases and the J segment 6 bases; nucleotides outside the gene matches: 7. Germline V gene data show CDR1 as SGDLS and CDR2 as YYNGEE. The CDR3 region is CASSAQGVGAEAFF. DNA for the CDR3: TGTGCCAGCAGCGCACAGGGGGTGGGCGCTGAAGCTTTCTTT.

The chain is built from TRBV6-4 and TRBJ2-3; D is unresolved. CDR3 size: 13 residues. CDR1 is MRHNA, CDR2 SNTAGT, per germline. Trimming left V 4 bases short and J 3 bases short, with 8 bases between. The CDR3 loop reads CASSVEITDTQYF. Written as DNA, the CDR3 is TGTGCCAGCAGTGTAGAGATAACAGATACGCAGTATTTT.

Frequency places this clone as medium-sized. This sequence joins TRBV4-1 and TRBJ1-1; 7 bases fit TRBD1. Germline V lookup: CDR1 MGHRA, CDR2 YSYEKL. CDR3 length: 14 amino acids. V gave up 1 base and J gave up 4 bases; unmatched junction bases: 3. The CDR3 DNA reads TGCGCCAGCAGCCAAGGGGACAGTTTCACTGAAGCTTTCTTT. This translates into CASSQGDSFTEAFF.

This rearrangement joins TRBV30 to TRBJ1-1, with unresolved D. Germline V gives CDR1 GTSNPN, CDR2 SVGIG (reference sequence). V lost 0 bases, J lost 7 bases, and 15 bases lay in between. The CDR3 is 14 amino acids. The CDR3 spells CAWSVLRGRIEAFF. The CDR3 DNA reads TGTGCCTGGAGTGTACTGAGAGGGAGGATTGAAGCTTTCTTT.

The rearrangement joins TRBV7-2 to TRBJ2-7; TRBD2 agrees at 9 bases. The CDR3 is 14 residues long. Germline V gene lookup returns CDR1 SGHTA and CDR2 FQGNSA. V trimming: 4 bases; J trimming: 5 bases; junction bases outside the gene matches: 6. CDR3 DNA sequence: TGTGCCAGCAGCTCGCGGGGGGGCCGGAACGAGCAGTACTTC. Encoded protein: CASSSRGGRNEQYF.

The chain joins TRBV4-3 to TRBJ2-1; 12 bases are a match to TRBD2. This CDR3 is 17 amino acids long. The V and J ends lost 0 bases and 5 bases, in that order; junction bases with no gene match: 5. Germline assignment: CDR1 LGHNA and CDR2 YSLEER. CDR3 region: CASSQDGTSGLNNEQFF. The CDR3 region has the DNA TGCGCCAGCAGCCAAGATGGGACTAGCGGGCTCAACAATGAGCAGTTCTTC.

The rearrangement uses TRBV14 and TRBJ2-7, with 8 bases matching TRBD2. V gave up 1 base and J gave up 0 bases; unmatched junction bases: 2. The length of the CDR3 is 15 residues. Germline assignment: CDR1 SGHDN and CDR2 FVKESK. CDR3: CASSQGLAPSYEQYF. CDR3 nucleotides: TGTGCCAGCAGCCAAGGACTAGCGCCCTCCTACGAGCAGTACTTC.

The CDR3 DNA reads as TGTGCCAGCAGCAACGGACTAGCGATGCTACCCGGGGAGCTGTTTTTT. Its protein product is CASSNGLAMLPGELFF. The chain links TRBV5-5 to TRBJ2-2; 9 bases are a match to TRBD2. V trimming: 4 bases; J trimming: 6 bases; junction bases outside the gene matches: 10. Germline loops: CDR1 SGHKS, CDR2 YYEKEE (reference sequence). CDR3 length: 16 residues.